This T cell receptor (beta chain) was captured in a study of OX40 agonist ivuxolimab in advanced cancers. Exclusion of a patient followed from autoimmune disease history or systemic immunosuppression. Of note for this clone: The antigen is undetermined.

V was cut by 5 bases and J by 1 base, with 14 bases left in between. Germline loops: CDR1 LNHDA, CDR2 SQIVND (reference sequence). The CDR3 totals 15 residues. Study-wide findings and caveats: Clonal expansion by week 6 occurred in CD4+ and CD8+ blood T cells (at 0.1 to 3.0 mg/kg).

Measured with immunoSEQ multiplex PCR; TCRdb has only the in-frame clones, and not every one. The repertoire includes about 120,000 clones, more than 80% of them detected once, and around 0.55% sits in the top ten. The TCR was taken from an adult with an advanced solid tumor such as melanoma, head and neck, liver or kidney cancer. The V and J genes are TRBV19 and TRBJ1-1, with D perhaps TRBD1 (5 bases). The sample was CD4+ or CD8+ T cells sorted from blood, taken in a trial of the OX40 agonist ivuxolimab. The CDR3 DNA reads as TGTGCCAGTAGTGCTCGGGACCGAACGAACACTGAAGCTTTCTTT. This encodes CASSARDRTNTEAFF. Supplemented by reference TRBV19 and TRBJ1-1, the full variable domain reads DGGITQSPKYLFRKEGQNVTLSCEQNLNHDAMYWYRQDPGQGLRLIYYSQIVNDFQKGDIAEGYSVSREKKESFPLTVTSAQKNPTAFYLCASSARDRTNTEAFFGQGTRLTVV.